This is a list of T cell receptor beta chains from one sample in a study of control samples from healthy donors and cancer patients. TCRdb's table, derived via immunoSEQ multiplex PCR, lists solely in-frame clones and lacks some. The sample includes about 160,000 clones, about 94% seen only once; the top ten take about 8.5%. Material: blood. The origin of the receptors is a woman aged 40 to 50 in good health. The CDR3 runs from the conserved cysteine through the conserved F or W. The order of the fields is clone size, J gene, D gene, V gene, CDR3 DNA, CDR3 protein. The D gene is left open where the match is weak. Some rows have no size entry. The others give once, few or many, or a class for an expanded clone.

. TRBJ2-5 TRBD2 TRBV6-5 TGTGCCAGCAGTTACTCGATGAGCGGGAGGGGAGAGACCCAGTACTTC CASSYSMSGRGETQYF
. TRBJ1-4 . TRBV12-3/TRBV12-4 TGTGCCAGTCGCGGGATAACTAATGAAAAACTGTTTTTT CASRGITNEKLFF
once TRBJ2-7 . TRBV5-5 TGTGCCAGCAGCTTGGTGCTGGGGGCCTACGAGCAGTACTTC CASSLVLGAYEQYF
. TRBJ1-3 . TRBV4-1 TGCGCCAGCAGCCAAGATCTCGGGGGGTCTGGAAACACCATATATTTT CASSQDLGGSGNTIYF
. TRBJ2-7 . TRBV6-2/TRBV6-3 TGTGCCAGCAGTTACCCTGAACTCCAGCAGTACTTC CASSYPELQQYF
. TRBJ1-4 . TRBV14 TGTGCCAGCAGCAAGACACAGGGCTATAATGAAAAACTGTTTTTT CASSKTQGYNEKLFF
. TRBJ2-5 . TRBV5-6 TGTGCCAGCAGCTTGGGCAGGGGTGACCAAGAGACCCAGTACTTC CASSLGRGDQETQYF
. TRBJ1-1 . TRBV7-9 TGTGCCAGCAGCTTAGTACTGGGGGTAGACACTGAAGCTTTCTTT CASSLVLGVDTEAFF
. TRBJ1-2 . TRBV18 TGTGCCAGCACAGTCGGTGGCGGGGGCATTGGCTACACCTTC CASTVGGGGIGYTF
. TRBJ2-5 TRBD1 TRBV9 TGTGCCAGCAGCCCCGGGACAGTACGAGAGACCCAGTACTTC CASSPGTVRETQYF
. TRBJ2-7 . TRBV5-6 TGTGCCAGCAGCTTGGGGGCTGGGGCTACCTACGAGCAGTACTTC CASSLGAGATYEQYF
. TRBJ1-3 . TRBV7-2 TGTGCCAGCAGCTTAACCAGGGACGTCTCTGGAAACACCATATATTTT CASSLTRDVSGNTIYF
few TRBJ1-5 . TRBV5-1 TGCGCCAGCAGCCCGTCGGGTCTGCGTTATCAGCCCCAGCATTTT CASSPSGLRYQPQHF
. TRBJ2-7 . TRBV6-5 TGTGCCAGCAGACGGACAGACCCCTACGAGCAGTACTTC CASRRTDPYEQYF
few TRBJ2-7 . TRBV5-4 TGTGCCAGCAGCTTGGACGGTAGCGGGCAGTACTTC CASSLDGSGQYF
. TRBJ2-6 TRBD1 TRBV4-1 TGCGCCAGCAGCCAAGGCGGTGGTTCCAGGGGGCAGGCTGGGGCCAACGTCCTGACTTTC CASSQGGGSRGQAGANVLTF
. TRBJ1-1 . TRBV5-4 TGTGCCAGCAGCCTACAGGGCCGGTACACTGAAGCTTTCTTT CASSLQGRYTEAFF
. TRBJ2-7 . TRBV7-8 TGTGCCAGCAGCCACCAGACAGGGTGGGGGACTTCGAGCGAGCAGTACTTC CASSHQTGWGTSSEQYF
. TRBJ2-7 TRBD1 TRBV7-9 TGTGCCAGCAGCTCCGGGACAGCTCTCTACGAGCAGTACTTC CASSSGTALYEQYF
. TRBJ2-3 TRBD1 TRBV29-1 TGCAGCGTTGAAAGGCCGGGACAGGGGCACACAGATACGCAGTATTTT CSVERPGQGHTDTQYF
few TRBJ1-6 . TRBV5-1 TGCGCCAGCAGCCCGCGACAGGTCGGTAATAATTCACCCCTCCACTTT CASSPRQVGNNSPLHF
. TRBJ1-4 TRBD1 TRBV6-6 TGTGCCAGCAGTTACGAGGGGGCTAGGGAAAAACTGTTTTTT CASSYEGAREKLFF
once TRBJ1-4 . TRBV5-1 TGCGCCAGCAGCCAACACAGCGCTCCAACTAATGAAAAACTGTTTTTT CASSQHSAPTNEKLFF
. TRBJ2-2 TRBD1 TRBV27 TGTGCCAGCAGTTCCCGGACAGGGTATCCCGGGGAGCTGTTTTTT CASSSRTGYPGELFF
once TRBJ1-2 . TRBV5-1 TGCGCCAGCAGCTTGGACAGGAACTATGGCTACACCTTC CASSLDRNYGYTF
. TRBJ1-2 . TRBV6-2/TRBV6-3 TGTGCCAGCAGTTACTCCTCCCGGCTCGGTCAAGGCTACACCTTC CASSYSSRLGQGYTF
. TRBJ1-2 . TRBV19 TGTGCCAGTAGACCTGGGACGTTTTCGACTAACTATGGCTACACCTTC CASRPGTFSTNYGYTF
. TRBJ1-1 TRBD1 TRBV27 TGTGCCAGCAGTTTAGGGACAGGGTACGTCACTGAAGCTTTCTTT CASSLGTGYVTEAFF
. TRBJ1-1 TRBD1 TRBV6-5 TGTGCCAGACGACAGGGGGGCACTGAAGCTTTCTTT CARRQGGTEAFF
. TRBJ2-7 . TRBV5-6 TGTGCCAGCAGCTTGGCTTTGGGAAGAGGTGGTAACCCCTACGAGCAGTACTTC CASSLALGRGGNPYEQYF
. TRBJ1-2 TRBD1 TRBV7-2 TGTGCCAGCAGCGAAGGGACAGGGTACAGCTACACCTTC CASSEGTGYSYTF
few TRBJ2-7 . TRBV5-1 TGCGCCAGCAGCTTTGGGACGGCGCGCTACGAGCAGTACTTC CASSFGTARYEQYF
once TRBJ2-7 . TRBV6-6 TGTGCCAGCAGTCAATCCTACGAGCAGTACTTC CASSQSYEQYF
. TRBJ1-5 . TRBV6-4 TGTGCCAGCAGAACAGGAAGGAATCAGCCCCAGCATTTT CASRTGRNQPQHF